Following are 10 T cell receptor beta chains from one sample sequenced in a study of T cells in localized non-small cell lung cancer. The data were produced by immunoSEQ multiplex PCR, yet TCRdb's version contains in-frame clones alone and is incomplete. Of around 35,000 clones detected, 93% appear once; the ten largest clones hold 7.9%. The sample was peripheral blood, taken before any cancer treatment. The receptors stem from a female donor older than 55 with stage I lung adenocarcinoma.

In DNA, the CDR3 is TGTGCCAGCAGTCCACGGACAGGGGGCGACGAGACCCAGTACTTC. This codes for CASSPRTGGDETQYF. J is TRBJ2-5 and V is TRBV27; 11 nucleotides line up with TRBD1. The length of the CDR3 is 15 residues. The V gene's germline CDR1 is MNHEY and CDR2 SMNVEV (reference sequence). V shed 5 bases, J shed 5 bases, and the junction held 7 bases outside the gene matches.

The table lists this clone with a few counts. This chain connects TRBV19 to TRBJ1-1, with TRBD1 matching 11 bases. The V segment lost 3 bases and the J segment 4 bases; nucleotides outside the gene matches: 4. The germline V gene encodes CDR1 LNHDA and CDR2 SQIVND (reference sequence). CDR3 length equals 15 residues. In DNA, the CDR3 is TGTGCCAGTAGTATGGACAGGGGGCGGGTCACTGAAGCTTTCTTT. This sequence encodes CASSMDRGRVTEAFF.

The gene calls are TRBV14 and TRBJ1-2; 7 positions agree with TRBD1. CDR3 length: 16 amino acids. J gave up 4 bases and V 0 bases, and 8 bases lay outside the gene matches. Germline CDR1 is SGHDN and CDR2 is FVKESK. Here the CDR3 DNA reads TGTGCCAGCAGCCAAGAACTCGGACAGGCGTTCTATGGCTACACCTTC. Translating it yields CASSQELGQAFYGYTF.

The rearrangement uses TRBV19 and TRBJ2-3; a weak D match, TRBD1 (6 bases). The CDR3 is 15 residues long. Germline V gene data show CDR1 as LNHDA and CDR2 as SQIVND (reference sequence). V was cut by 7 bases and J by 1 base, with 15 bases left in between. The DNA for the CDR3 is TGTGCCAGTACTCAATCAGGGGCCGGCACAGATACGCAGTATTTT. Amino acids: CASTQSGAGTDTQYF.

CDR3 sequence reads: CASSPDRNGYTF. DNA of the CDR3: TGTGCCAGCTCACCCGACAGGAACGGCTACACCTTC. The gene calls are TRBV18 and TRBJ1-2; perhaps TRBD1 as D (6 bases). V lost 3 bases and J lost 8, with 10 bases in between. The CDR3 extends over 12 amino acids. Germline CDR1 KGHSH, CDR2 LQKENI.

J is TRBJ2-3 and V is TRBV5-1, with a tentative D call TRBD2 (6 bases). CDR1 is SGHRS and CDR2 is YFSETQ in the germline V gene. The CDR3 consists of 14 residues. V lost 4 bases, J lost 2 bases, and 11 bases lay in between. In nucleotides, the CDR3 is TGCGCCAGCAGCCGCGCGGGGCCCACAGATACGCAGTATTTT. Protein: CASSRAGPTDTQYF.

The V gene is TRBV7-3, the J gene TRBJ2-1; no reliable D call. The germline V gene encodes CDR1 SGHTA and CDR2 FQGTGA. This CDR3 comprises 14 residues. V was clipped by 5 bases and J by 0 bases, with 8 bases between them. CDR3 DNA: TGTGCCAGCAGCCCGGCAGGCTCCTACAATGAGCAGTTCTTC. It translates to CASSPAGSYNEQFF.

This sequence joins TRBV19 and TRBJ2-3, with 8 bases that match TRBD1. Germline V gene sequence: CDR1 LNHDA, CDR2 SQIVND (reference sequence). The CDR3 spans 15 residues. Trimming cost V 5 bases and J 5 bases; bases outside gene matches: 9. CDR3 coding DNA: TGTGCCAGTAGTTTCAGACAGGGGCCCGGAGATACGCAGTATTTT. This translates into CASSFRQGPGDTQYF.

The chain carries TRBV2 and TRBJ2-7; D unresolved. CDR1 is SNHLY, CDR2 FYNNEI, per germline. The germline V and J ends were trimmed by 6 bases and 0 bases, with 3 bases remaining between them. The CDR3 extends over 11 amino acids. The CDR3 spells CASRDSYEQYV. DNA of the CDR3: TGTGCCAGCAGGGACTCCTACGAGCAGTACGTC.

V and J are TRBV5-1 and TRBJ2-1; TRBD2 matches 9 bases. The junction had 4 bases not matched to a gene; V was cut back by 0 bases and J by 0 bases. The V gene's germline CDR1 is SGHRS and CDR2 YFSETQ. This CDR3 spans 17 amino acids. The CDR3 nucleotides read TGCGCCAGCAGCTTGGGGACTAGCGCATTCTCCTACAATGAGCAGTTCTTC. It specifies CASSLGTSAFSYNEQFF.